Sequencing of this T cell receptor (beta chain) was carried out in a study of T-cell memory formation after mild COVID-19. One entry per CDR3 protein, called by TCRdb with MiXCR from the 5' RACE reads. The sample has around 150,000 distinct CDR3 sequences; less than 40% are singletons. Germline V gene sequence: CDR1 SEHNR, CDR2 FQNEAQ (reference sequence). Trimming removed 4 bases from V and 6 bases from J, with 7 bases in between. The length of the CDR3 is 12 residues. This clonotype has a handful of counts. The sample taken for sequencing was PBMCs or a T cell subset sorted from them (not recorded which). This sequence was found in an adult woman who had mild COVID-19 (a few samples of this study predate the infection). Cell type and time point are not known. The chain carries TRBV7-9 and TRBJ1-5; D gene ambiguous. CDR3 nucleotide sequence: TGTGCCAGCAGCTCCCAGGTTCAGCCCCAGCATTTT. Its translation is CASSSQVQPQHF.